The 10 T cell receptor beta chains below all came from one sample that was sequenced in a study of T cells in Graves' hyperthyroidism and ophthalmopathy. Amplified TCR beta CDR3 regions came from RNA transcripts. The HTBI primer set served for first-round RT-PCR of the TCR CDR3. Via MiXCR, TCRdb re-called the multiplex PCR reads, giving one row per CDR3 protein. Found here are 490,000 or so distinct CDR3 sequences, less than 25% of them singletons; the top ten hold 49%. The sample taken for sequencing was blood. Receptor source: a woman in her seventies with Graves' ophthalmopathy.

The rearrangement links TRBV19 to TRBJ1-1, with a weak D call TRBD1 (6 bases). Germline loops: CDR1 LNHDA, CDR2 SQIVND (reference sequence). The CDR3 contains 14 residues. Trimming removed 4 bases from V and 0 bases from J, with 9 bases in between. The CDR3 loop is CASSNGGMNTEAFF. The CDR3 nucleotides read TGTGCCAGTAGTAATGGGGGCATGAACACTGAAGCTTTCTTT.

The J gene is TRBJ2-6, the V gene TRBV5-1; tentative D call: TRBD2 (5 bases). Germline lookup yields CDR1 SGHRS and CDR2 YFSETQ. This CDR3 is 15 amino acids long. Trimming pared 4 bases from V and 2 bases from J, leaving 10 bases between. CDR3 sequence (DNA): TGCGCCAGCAGCCCTGGGAGAGCTGGGGCCAACGTCCTGACTTTC. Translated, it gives CASSPGRAGANVLTF.

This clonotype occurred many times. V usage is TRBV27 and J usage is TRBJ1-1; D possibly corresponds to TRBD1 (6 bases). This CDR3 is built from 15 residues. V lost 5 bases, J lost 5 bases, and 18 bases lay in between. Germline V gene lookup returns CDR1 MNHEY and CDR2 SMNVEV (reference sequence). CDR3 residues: CASSPLGKGGTEAFF. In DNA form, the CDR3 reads TGTGCCAGCAGTCCCCTCGGGAAGGGGGGAACTGAAGCTTTCTTT.

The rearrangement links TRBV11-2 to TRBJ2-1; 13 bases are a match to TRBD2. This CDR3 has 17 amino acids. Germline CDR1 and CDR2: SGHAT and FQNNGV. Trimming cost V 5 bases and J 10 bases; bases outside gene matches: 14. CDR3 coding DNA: TGTGCCAGCAGCCTCCGCCGGACTAGCGGGAGTCTAGGGGAGCAGTTCTTC. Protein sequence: CASSLRRTSGSLGEQFF. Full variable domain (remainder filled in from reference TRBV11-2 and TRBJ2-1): EAGVAQSPRYKIIEKRQSVAFWCNPISGHATLYWYQQILGQGPKLLIQFQNNGVVDDSQLPKDRFSAERLKGVDSTLKIQPAKLEDSAVYLCASSLRRTSGSLGEQFFGPGTRLTVL.

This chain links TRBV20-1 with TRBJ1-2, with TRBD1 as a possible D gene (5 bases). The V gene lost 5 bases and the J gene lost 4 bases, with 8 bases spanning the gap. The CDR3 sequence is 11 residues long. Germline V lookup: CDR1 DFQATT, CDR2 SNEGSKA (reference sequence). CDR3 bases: TGCAGTGCTTACGGGACCTATGGCTACACCTTC. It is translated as CSAYGTYGYTF.

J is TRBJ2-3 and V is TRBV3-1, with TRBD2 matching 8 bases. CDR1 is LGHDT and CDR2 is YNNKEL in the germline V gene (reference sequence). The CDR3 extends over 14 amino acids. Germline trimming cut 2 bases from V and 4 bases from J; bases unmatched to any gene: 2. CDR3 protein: CASSQTGGPDTQYF. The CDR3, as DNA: TGTGCCAGCAGCCAAACGGGAGGGCCAGATACGCAGTATTTT.

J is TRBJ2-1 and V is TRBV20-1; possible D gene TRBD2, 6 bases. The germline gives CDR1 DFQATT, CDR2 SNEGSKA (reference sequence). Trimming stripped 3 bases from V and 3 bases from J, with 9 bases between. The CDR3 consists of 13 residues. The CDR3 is CSASGSIYNEQFF. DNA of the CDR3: TGCAGTGCTAGCGGGAGCATCTACAATGAGCAGTTCTTC.

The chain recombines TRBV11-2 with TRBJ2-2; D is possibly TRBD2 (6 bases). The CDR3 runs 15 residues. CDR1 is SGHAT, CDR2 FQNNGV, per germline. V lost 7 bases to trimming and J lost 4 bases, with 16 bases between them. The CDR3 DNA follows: TGTGCCAGCAAACTTCGACTAGAACGCACCGGGGAGCTGTTTTTT. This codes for CASKLRLERTGELFF.

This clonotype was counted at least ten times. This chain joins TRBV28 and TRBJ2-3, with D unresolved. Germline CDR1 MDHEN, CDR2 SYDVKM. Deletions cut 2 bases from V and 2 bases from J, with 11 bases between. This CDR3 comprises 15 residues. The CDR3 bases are TGTGCCAGCAGTTTAGAGGAGATCGCCACAGATACGCAGTATTTT. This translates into CASSLEEIATDTQYF.

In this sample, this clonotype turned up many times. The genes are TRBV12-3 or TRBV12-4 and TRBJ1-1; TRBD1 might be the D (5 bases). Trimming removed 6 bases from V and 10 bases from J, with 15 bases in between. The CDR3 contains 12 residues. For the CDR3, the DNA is TGTGCCAGCAGCGTGACCACGGGGGGAGCTTTCTTT. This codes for CASSVTTGGAFF.